The 26 T cell receptor beta chains below were found in one sample sequenced in a study of regulatory T cells in long-lasting Graves disease. Assembly of TCR beta libraries relied on iRepertoire HTBI primers together with Arm-PCR of CDR3 regions. A single record per CDR3 protein comes from TCRdb applying MiXCR to the multiplex PCR reads. The sample includes 430,000 or so distinct CDR3 sequences, roughly a fifth of them seen just once. Noted time point: persistent/refractory GD, antithyroid drugs over 5 years with positive TRAb. RNA isolated from PBMCs was used to make the TCR library. The specimen comprised peripheral blood mononuclear cells (PBMCs), sampled when the disease was refractory, from a patient treated with antithyroid drugs. Receptor source: a female donor with Graves disease.

The chain joins TRBV6-2 or TRBV6-3 to TRBJ1-5, with D maybe TRBD1 (6 bases). V was cut by 2 bases and J by 5 bases, with 10 bases left in between. CDR3 size: 14 residues. Germline-derived CDR1 and CDR2 are MNHEY and SVGEGT. The CDR3 spells CASSYLGAYQPQHF. CDR3 DNA: TGTGCCAGCAGTTACCTGGGGGCCTATCAGCCCCAGCATTTT.

This clonotype has ten or more counts. The chain recombines TRBV20-1 with TRBJ2-5; a possible D gene is TRBD2 (5 bases). This CDR3 region has 15 residues. Trimming left V 0 bases short and J 0 bases short, with 11 bases between. Germline CDR1 is DFQATT and CDR2 is SNEGSKA (reference sequence). CDR3 sequence reads: CSARDTRAYQETQYF. The CDR3 region has the DNA TGCAGTGCTAGAGATACGCGGGCGTACCAAGAGACCCAGTACTTC.

This clonotype has ten or more counts. The chain combines TRBV27 with TRBJ2-2; maybe TRBD1 (6 bases). The CDR3 sequence is 15 residues long. Germline CDR1 is MNHEY and CDR2 is SMNVEV (reference sequence). The V and J ends lost 2 bases and 2 bases respectively, with 9 bases between them. The CDR3 coding sequence is TGTGCCAGCAGTTTAAGGGGGACCAACACCGGGGAGCTGTTTTTT. It codes for CASSLRGTNTGELFF.

This clonotype was seen just once. A read error is possible here, since a much larger clone lies one base away. The gene calls are TRBV20-1 and TRBJ2-7, with 9 bases that match TRBD1. The germline CDR1 and CDR2 sequences are DFQATT and SNEGSKA (reference sequence). The CDR3 totals 13 residues. The J segment lost 7 bases and the V segment lost 5 bases, leaving 9 bases of the junction unmatched. CDR3 residues: CSAWRDRAGEQYF. CDR3 DNA: TGCAGTGCTTGGCGGGACAGGGCGGGGGAGCAGTACTTC.

This clonotype was seen ten or more times. The CDR3 sequence is CASSRDLQETQYF. The CDR3 bases are TGTGCCAGCAGCCGGGACCTCCAAGAGACCCAGTACTTC. The V and J genes are TRBV18 and TRBJ2-5; D might be TRBD1 or TRBD2, each matching 5 bases. This CDR3 has 13 amino acids. CDR1 is KGHSH and CDR2 is LQKENI in the germline V gene. V was trimmed by 8 bases and J by 1 base, leaving 11 bases between them.

This clonotype turned up a few times. The CDR3 protein is CSLGTDFSSSYEQYF. CDR3 coding DNA: TGCAGCCTCGGGACAGACTTTTCAAGCTCCTACGAGCAGTACTTC. J is TRBJ2-7 and V is TRBV29-1; 7 positions match TRBD1. The germline V gene encodes CDR1 SQVTM and CDR2 ANQGSEA. The CDR3 sequence is 15 residues long. With 8 bases clipped from V and 0 bases from J, the junction kept 13 bases outside the gene matches.

This clonotype was detected a few times. This chain links TRBV28 with TRBJ1-1; tentative D call: TRBD1 (6 bases). Germline V gene data show CDR1 as MDHEN and CDR2 as SYDVKM. The CDR3 has 14 residues. V was pared by 5 bases and J by 1 base, with 11 bases between. CDR3 DNA: TGTGCCAGCAGTGTGGCAGGGGCGAACACTGAAGCTTTCTTT. Translating it yields CASSVAGANTEAFF. The complete variable domain, with remaining parts taken from reference TRBV28 and TRBJ1-1, reads DVKVTQSSRYLVKRTGEKVFLECVQDMDHENMFWYRQDPGLGLRLIYFSYDVKMKEKGDIPEGYSVSREKKERFSLILESASTNQTSMYLCASSVAGANTEAFFGQGTRLTVV.

The gene calls are TRBV9 and TRBJ2-2, with TRBD1 matching over 8 bases. Trimming removed 3 bases from V and 2 bases from J; junction bases left unmatched: 6. The CDR3 consists of 16 residues. Germline assignment: CDR1 SGDLS and CDR2 YYNGEE. In DNA form, the CDR3 reads TGTGCCAGCAGCGGAACAGGGGGTGTAAACACCGGGGAGCTGTTTTTT. This gives the protein CASSGTGGVNTGELFF.

The chain recombines TRBV30 with TRBJ1-5, with 7 nucleotides matching TRBD1. The germline gives CDR1 GTSNPN, CDR2 SVGIG (reference sequence). Germline trimming cut 4 bases from V and 1 base from J; bases unmatched to any gene: 10. This CDR3 comprises 16 residues. CDR3 coding DNA: TGTGCCTGGAACGAGACAGGGTGGAAGAGCAATCAGCCCCAGCATTTT. This gives the protein CAWNETGWKSNQPQHF.

At least ten counts were recorded for this clonotype. The chain has TRBV7-9 and TRBJ2-2; 7 nucleotides align to TRBD1. J was trimmed by 4 bases and V by 7 bases; bases with no gene match: 6. The CDR3 extends over 14 amino acids. CDR1 is SEHNR, CDR2 FQNEAQ, per germline (reference sequence). CDR3 amino acids: CASMTGFSTGELFF. CDR3 bases: TGTGCCAGCATGACAGGGTTTAGCACCGGGGAGCTGTTTTTT.

This clonotype was seen at least ten times. The rearrangement joins TRBV2 to TRBJ1-1; unclear D gene. CDR3 length: 13 residues. Germline V CDR1 and CDR2: SNHLY, FYNNEI. Trimming stripped 3 bases from V and 11 bases from J, with 16 bases between. CDR3 residues: CASSDGLRERAFF. DNA of the CDR3: TGTGCCAGCAGTGACGGCCTTAGGGAACGGGCTTTCTTT.

This clonotype was counted many times. This chain joins TRBV28 and TRBJ2-5; no definite D call. The germline CDR1 and CDR2 sequences are MDHEN and SYDVKM. The CDR3 is 14 amino acids. Trimming took off 7 bases at V and 5 bases at J, with 17 bases between the two ends. As DNA, the CDR3 is TGTGCCAGCAACTATGCCGGAGCCAGGGAGACCCAGTACTTC. As protein: CASNYAGARETQYF.

The table lists this clonotype with many counts. The chain uses TRBV5-1 and TRBJ1-1; D may be TRBD1 (5 bases). The CDR3 has 14 amino acids. From germline, CDR1 is SGHRS and CDR2 YFSETQ. V was shortened by 4 bases and J by 1 base, with 11 bases between the two germline ends. As DNA, the CDR3 is TGCGCCAGCAGCAAGGAGGGACCGAACACTGAAGCTTTCTTT. Translation gives CASSKEGPNTEAFF.

The genes are TRBV6-1 and TRBJ2-7, with TRBD2 matching 8 bases. Germline assignment: CDR1 MNHNS and CDR2 SASEGT. This CDR3 region has 15 residues. J lost 0 bases, V lost 7 bases, and 8 bases had no gene match. The CDR3 DNA reads as TGTGCCAGCAAGCCGGGAGGGGCGGGCTCCTACGAGCAGTACTTC. Protein product: CASKPGGAGSYEQYF.

This clonotype has more than one count but fewer than ten. The V gene is TRBV19, the J gene TRBJ2-4; 7 bases are a match to TRBD2. Losses at the gene ends were 9 bases for V and 0 bases for J; bases not matched to a gene: 5. This CDR3 region has 14 residues. In germline, CDR1 is LNHDA, CDR2 SQIVND (reference sequence). The CDR3 region is CASRLAGAKNIQYF. Here the CDR3 DNA reads TGTGCCAGCCGACTAGCTGGAGCCAAAAACATTCAGTACTTC.

This clonotype came up many times. The chain carries TRBV18 and TRBJ1-1; D not certain. CDR3 length: 14 amino acids. Trimming took off 3 bases at V and 4 bases at J, with 12 bases between the two ends. Germline CDR1 reads KGHSH; CDR2 reads LQKENI. Here the CDR3 DNA reads TGTGCCAGCTCACCCACCGGGGTATCCACTGAAGCTTTCTTT. Protein product: CASSPTGVSTEAFF.

This clonotype was found many times. V gene TRBV28 combines with J gene TRBJ2-7, with 10 positions matching TRBD1. This CDR3 region has 16 residues. Germline CDR1 MDHEN, CDR2 SYDVKM. The V and J ends lost 1 base and 3 bases, in that order; junction bases with no gene match: 6. This CDR3 is CASSLFRGQGLYEQYF. For the CDR3, the DNA is TGTGCCAGCAGTTTATTTAGGGGACAGGGGCTCTACGAGCAGTACTTC.

Many counts were recorded for this clonotype. This rearrangement joins TRBV20-1 to TRBJ2-7; 11 nucleotides match TRBD2. The CDR3 contains 15 residues. Germline V CDR1 and CDR2: DFQATT, SNEGSKA (reference sequence). Trimming at V came to 3 bases and at J to 1 base, leaving 5 bases not matched to a gene. CDR3 in amino acids: CSARASGRRSYEQYF. CDR3 sequence (DNA): TGCAGTGCTAGGGCTAGCGGGAGGCGTTCCTACGAGCAGTACTTC.

This clonotype turned up a few times. The rearrangement links TRBV30 to TRBJ2-7; no firm D call. Trimming stripped 3 bases from V and 2 bases from J, with 8 bases between. Germline V gene sequence: CDR1 GTSNPN, CDR2 SVGIG (reference sequence). This CDR3 is 12 amino acids long. The DNA for the CDR3 is TGTGCCTGGAGCGTCTTAACCTACGAGCAGTACTTC. Its protein is CAWSVLTYEQYF.

In the case of this clonotype: A much larger clone lies a single base off, so this may be a read error. The rearrangement links TRBV27 to TRBJ2-7; maybe TRBD2 (6 bases). The CDR3 loop spans 15 amino acids. Per the germline V gene, CDR1 is MNHEY and CDR2 is SMNVEV (reference sequence). DNA of the CDR3: TGTGCCAGCAGTTTATCGTCCTCTGGCTCGGGGGAGCGGTACTTC. Protein product: CASSLSSSGSGERYF.

This clonotype appeared a few times. The chain uses TRBV4-1 and TRBJ2-7; 11 bases agree with TRBD2. After removal of 0 bases from V and 3 bases from J, the junction contained 4 bases not matched to a gene. The germline CDR1 and CDR2 sequences are MGHRA and YSYEKL. There are 16 residues in the CDR3. CDR3 sequence reads: CASSQDGTSGLYEQYF. DNA for the CDR3: TGCGCCAGCAGCCAAGATGGGACTAGCGGCCTCTACGAGCAGTACTTC.

Only a few counts were recorded for this clonotype. This rearrangement joins TRBV20-1 to TRBJ2-2, with 8 bases identical to TRBD2. The germline CDR1 and CDR2 sequences are DFQATT and SNEGSKA (reference sequence). V was clipped by 0 bases and J by 10 bases; unmatched bases: 10. The CDR3 extends over 15 amino acids. DNA for the CDR3: TGCAGTGCTAGAGATCGGGAGGGCCCTGTGGAGGAGCTGTTTTTT. It is translated as CSARDREGPVEELFF.

The J gene is TRBJ1-5, the V gene TRBV9, with no clear D. This CDR3 comprises 14 residues. The V end was cut by 0 bases, the J end by 5 bases, with 9 bases between. The germline V gene encodes CDR1 SGDLS and CDR2 YYNGEE. This CDR3 reads CASSVGLGHQPQHF. Written as DNA, the CDR3 is TGTGCCAGCAGCGTAGGGCTGGGCCATCAGCCCCAGCATTTT. Full variable domain (rest looked up from reference TRBV9 and TRBJ1-5): DSGVTQTPKHLITATGQRVTLRCSPRSGDLSVYWYQQSLDQGLQFLIQYYNGEERAKGNILERFSAQQFPDLHSELNLSSLELGDSALYFCASSVGLGHQPQHFGDGTRLSIL.

There are many counts of this clonotype. The chain recombines TRBV29-1 with TRBJ2-5; D possibly uses TRBD1 or TRBD2 (6 bases each). Trimming stripped 4 bases from V and 5 bases from J, with 14 bases between. The CDR3 totals 13 residues. CDR1 SQVTM and CDR2 ANQGSEA come from the germline V gene. The CDR3 region is CSVVGGVGETQYF. DNA of the CDR3: TGCAGCGTTGTCGGGGGCGTCGGGGAGACCCAGTACTTC.

This clonotype was counted at least ten times. The chain uses TRBV28 and TRBJ2-5; D may correspond to TRBD1 or TRBD2 (6 bases each). Germline V gene data show CDR1 as MDHEN and CDR2 as SYDVKM. Trimming left V 7 bases short and J 1 base short, with 10 bases between. The CDR3 is 13 residues long. The CDR3 region is CASTEGGQETQYF. Written as DNA, the CDR3 is TGTGCCAGCACTGAGGGGGGCCAAGAGACCCAGTACTTC.

The V gene is TRBV15, the J gene TRBJ2-1, with TRBD2 identical over 12 bases. The ends lost 0 bases at V and 2 bases at J; junction bases unmatched: 2. The CDR3 consists of 17 residues. Germline V gene lookup returns CDR1 LNHNV and CDR2 YYDKDF (reference sequence). CDR3 sequence reads: CATSRDRTSGAYNEQFF. CDR3 sequence (DNA): TGTGCCACCAGCAGAGATCGGACTAGCGGGGCCTACAATGAGCAGTTCTTC.